The clone carrying this T cell receptor (beta chain) occurred many times. What it binds is not known. Amplified regions were TCR beta CDR3 sequences from RNA transcripts. During a first-round RT-PCR of the TCR CDR3, the HTBI primer set was used. TCRdb reprocessed the multiplex PCR reads with MiXCR, giving one entry per CDR3 protein. The data show hundreds of thousands of distinct CDR3 sequences, with roughly 19% seen just once and roughly 40% held by the top ten. Pregnant or lactating patients were excluded, as were those with uncontrolled infection or other autoimmune disease. PBMCs came from more than 8.5 ml fresh peripheral blood. The data stem from a study of T cells in Graves' hyperthyroidism and ophthalmopathy. General study points: The model forecast ophthalmopathy, anticipating it by a median 6.5 months before onset.

This CDR3 comprises 16 residues. V was pared by 2 bases and J by 4 bases, with 15 bases between. Germline CDR1 SEHNR, CDR2 FQNEAQ (reference sequence). The chain links TRBV7-9 to TRBJ2-1; tentatively, D is TRBD2 (6 bases). The source material was blood. The receptor's source is a man aged 50 or older with Graves' ophthalmopathy. CDR3 in DNA: TGTGCCAGCAGCTTAAATCCGGCGGGAAGATACAATGAGCAGTTCTTC. Its protein product is CASSLNPAGRYNEQFF.